This T cell receptor beta chain was recorded in a study of cytomegalovirus exposure and HLA in healthy donors. Study-level results: That first-cohort TCR clusters tended to co-occur in the 130 or so validation repertoires was found in a later analysis. In vitro data verified a few CMV-associated chains as specific for CMV antigens. The majority of TCR sequences were rare, yet some public TCRs appeared in many donors.

Among the 90 to 150 subjects of the validation cohort, separate from the roughly 700-subject first cohort, were the donors. As concerns this clone: What it binds is not known.

Repertoires were generated with immunoSEQ multiplex PCR, while TCRdb's copy carries only in-frame clones and drops some. The table includes 150,000 to 200,000 clones, about 87% detected once. The CDR3 totals 16 residues. The germline V gene has CDR1 SGDLS and CDR2 YYNGEE. The V and J ends lost 4 bases and 6 bases, in that order; junction bases with no gene match: 10. Sequences were obtained from PBMCs. V is TRBV9 and J is TRBJ2-2; 9 nucleotides line up with TRBD2. This TCR was sampled from a woman in her 30s in good health and CMV-seronegative. The CDR3 DNA follows: TGTGCCAGCAGCCCTAGCGGGGCGGTTCGCGCCGGGGAGCTGTTTTTT. It translates to CASSPSGAVRAGELFF.